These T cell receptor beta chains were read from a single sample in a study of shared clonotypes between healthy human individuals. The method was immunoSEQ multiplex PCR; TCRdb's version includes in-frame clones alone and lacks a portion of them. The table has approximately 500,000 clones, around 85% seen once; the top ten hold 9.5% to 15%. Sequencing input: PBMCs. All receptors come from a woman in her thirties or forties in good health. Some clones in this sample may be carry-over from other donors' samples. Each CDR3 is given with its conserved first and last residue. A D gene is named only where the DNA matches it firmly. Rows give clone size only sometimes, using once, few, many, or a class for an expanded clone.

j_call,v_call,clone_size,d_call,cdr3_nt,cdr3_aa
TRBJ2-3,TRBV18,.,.,TGTGCCAGCTCACCGTTAGGACAGTTGACCGATACGCAGTATTTT,CASSPLGQLTDTQYF
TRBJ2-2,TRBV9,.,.,TGTGCCAGCAGCGTAGGGAGCCGAGCGAACACCGGGGAGCTGTTTTTT,CASSVGSRANTGELFF
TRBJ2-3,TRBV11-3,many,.,TGTGCCAGCAGCTTAGGGAGTAACACAGATACGCAGTATTTT,CASSLGSNTDTQYF
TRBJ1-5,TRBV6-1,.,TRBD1,TGTGCCAGCAGTGGTCGGGGACAGAGCAATCAGCCCCAGCATTTT,CASSGRGQSNQPQHF
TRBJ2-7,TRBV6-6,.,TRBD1,TGTGCCAGCAGGTCAATCCGGGACAGGTCCTACGAGCAGTACTTC,CASRSIRDRSYEQYF
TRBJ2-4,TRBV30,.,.,TGTGCCTGGCGGAGCGCGGCCAAAAACATTCAGTACTTC,CAWRSAAKNIQYF
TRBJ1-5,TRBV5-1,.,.,TGCGCCAGCAGCTTGGGGGGGAGCAATCAGCCCCAGCATTTT,CASSLGGSNQPQHF
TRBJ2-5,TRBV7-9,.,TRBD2,TGTGCCAGCAGCTTAGTCCGGGGACTAGCGGGAGATCTGGCAGAGACCCAGTACTTC,CASSLVRGLAGDLAETQYF
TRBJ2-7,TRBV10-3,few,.,TGTGCCATCAGCCCTTCCTCCTACGAGCAGTACTTC,CAISPSSYEQYF
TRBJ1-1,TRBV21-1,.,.,TGTGCCAGCAGCAAAGCGCTTTACGTCCGGGAAGCTTTCTTT,CASSKALYVREAFF
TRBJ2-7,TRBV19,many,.,TGTGCCAGTAGTGGTCCCTACGAGCAGTACTTC,CASSGPYEQYF
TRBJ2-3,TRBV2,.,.,TGTGCCAGCATAGCCAGAAGCACAGATACGCAGTATTTT,CASIARSTDTQYF